This passage covers 19 T cell receptor beta chains from one sample sequenced in a study of blood T cell repertoires in COVID-19. Sequencing used immunoSEQ multiplex PCR; TCRdb keeps in-frame clones, though not all of them. The table includes some 300,000 clones, more than 80% detected once. The specimen sequenced was peripheral blood. All receptors derive from a woman aged 45-59 years with COVID-19, enrolled during active disease.

This chain uses TRBV5-1 with TRBJ1-5; TRBD1 might be the D (6 bases). Deletions cut 3 bases from V and 0 bases from J, with 10 bases between. This CDR3 spans 15 amino acids. From germline, CDR1 is SGHRS and CDR2 YFSETQ. This CDR3 reads CASSYDRYSNQPQHF. CDR3 sequence (DNA): TGCGCCAGCAGCTATGACAGGTATAGCAATCAGCCCCAGCATTTT.

This clone was seen a single time. The rearrangement joins TRBV6-5 to TRBJ2-4, with D tentatively TRBD2 (5 bases). V was shortened by 0 bases and J by 0 bases, with 9 bases between the two germline ends. The CDR3 totals 16 residues. The germline V gene has CDR1 MNHEY and CDR2 SVGAGI. CDR3 sequence (DNA): TGTGCCAGCAGTTACTCGACTACAACAGCCAAAAACATTCAGTACTTC. The encoded protein is CASSYSTTTAKNIQYF.

The chain couples TRBV11-3 to TRBJ1-6; 7 bases line up with TRBD1. The germline gives CDR1 SGHNT, CDR2 YENEEA. The CDR3 length is 15 residues. V dropped 0 bases and J dropped 8; count of bases not matched to a gene: 4. The CDR3: CASSLDRGLDSPLHF. CDR3 DNA sequence: TGTGCCAGCAGCTTAGACAGGGGGTTGGATTCACCCCTCCACTTT.

The rearrangement joins TRBV6-5 to TRBJ1-1, with a tentative D call TRBD1 (5 bases). Germline CDR1 MNHEY, CDR2 SVGAGI. V lost 0 bases and J 2 bases, leaving 7 bases between the germline ends. The CDR3 length is 14 residues. CDR3 in DNA: TGTGCCAGCAGTTACTCGACAGTTAACACTGAAGCTTTCTTT. Its protein product is CASSYSTVNTEAFF.

This CDR3 reads CASSQVPLASRGEQYF. The DNA for the CDR3 is TGCGCCAGCAGCCAAGTCCCCCTAGCATCTCGAGGCGAGCAGTACTTC. The chain combines TRBV4-1 with TRBJ2-7; D is perhaps TRBD2 (5 bases). Germline CDR1 and CDR2: MGHRA and YSYEKL. The CDR3 runs to 16 residues. Trimming removed 1 base at V and 6 bases at J, with 19 bases between.

The genes are TRBV19 and TRBJ2-1, with 8 positions matching TRBD2. Germline CDR1 reads LNHDA; CDR2 reads SQIVND (reference sequence). Losses at the gene ends were 9 bases for V and 5 bases for J; bases not matched to a gene: 6. CDR3 size: 13 residues. The CDR3 bases are TGTGCCAGCTCGGGGGGGTATCACAATGAGCAGTTCTTC. It specifies CASSGGYHNEQFF.

This clone was detected once. The chain recombines TRBV28 with TRBJ2-5; the match to TRBD2 covers 7 bases. The CDR3 loop spans 16 amino acids. Trimming removed 4 bases from V and 4 bases from J; junction bases left unmatched: 12. CDR1 MDHEN and CDR2 SYDVKM come from the germline V gene. CDR3 DNA: TGTGCCAGCAGTTACCCGCCGGGACTATCTAGAGAGACCCAGTACTTC. Residues: CASSYPPGLSRETQYF.

This chain connects TRBV2 to TRBJ2-3; 7 positions agree with TRBD1. From germline, CDR1 is SNHLY and CDR2 FYNNEI. V lost 8 bases and J lost 1; bases outside the gene matches: 3. The CDR3 extends over 13 amino acids. CDR3 loop: CASYGQGTDTQYF. CDR3 nucleotide sequence: TGTGCCAGCTACGGACAGGGCACAGATACGCAGTATTTT.

This chain uses TRBV7-9 with TRBJ1-3; no clear D. V lost 1 base to trimming and J lost 2 bases, with 3 bases between them. Germline V lookup: CDR1 SEHNR, CDR2 FQNEAQ (reference sequence). This CDR3 has 13 amino acids. The CDR3 sequence: CASSLVAGNTIYF. The CDR3 nucleotides are TGTGCCAGCAGCTTAGTAGCTGGAAACACCATATATTTT.

This clone has a single count. The chain combines TRBV5-6 with TRBJ1-1; 9 bases line up with TRBD1. The junction had 5 bases not matched to a gene; V was cut back by 1 base and J by 1 base. CDR3 length equals 16 residues. Germline lookup yields CDR1 SGHDT and CDR2 YYEEEE. The DNA for the CDR3 is TGTGCCAGCAGCTTGCGAACAGGGGGCGGGAACACTGAAGCTTTCTTT. Amino acids: CASSLRTGGGNTEAFF. The entire variable domain, with the rest obtained from reference TRBV5-6 and TRBJ1-1, is as follows: DAGVTQSPTHLIKTRGQQVTLRCSPKSGHDTVSWYQQALGQGPQFIFQYYEEEERQRGNFPDRFSGHQFPNYSSELNVNALLLGDSALYLCASSLRTGGGNTEAFFGQGTRLTVV.

The chain couples TRBV30 to TRBJ1-4; 8 bases line up with TRBD1. CDR3 size: 16 residues. The trim removed 3 bases at V and 3 bases at J, leaving 9 bases unmatched. Germline V gene sequence: CDR1 GTSNPN, CDR2 SVGIG (reference sequence). In DNA, the CDR3 is TGTGCCTGGAGACTTGGGACAGGCGTTCCTAATGAAAAACTGTTTTTT. It codes for CAWRLGTGVPNEKLFF.

The CDR3 nucleotides are TGTGCCAGTACCCCGTTCGGGACAGATGAAGCTTTCTTT. It translates to CASTPFGTDEAFF. This chain links TRBV19 with TRBJ1-1, with 7 nucleotides matching TRBD1. Trimming at V came to 7 bases and at J to 7 bases, leaving 9 bases not matched to a gene. The CDR3 totals 13 residues. From germline, CDR1 is LNHDA and CDR2 SQIVND (reference sequence).

The rearrangement links TRBV3-1 (or the pseudogene TRBV3-2) to TRBJ1-5; 8 bases align to TRBD1. With V trimmed by 3 bases and J by 9 bases, 13 bases remained unmatched. CDR3 size: 16 residues. From germline, CDR1 is LGHDT and CDR2 YNNKEL (reference sequence). CDR3 bases: TGTGCCAGCAGCCATGGAGACAGGGGTAGAGGGTTGCCCCAGCATTTT. This codes for CASSHGDRGRGLPQHF.

The chain employs TRBV23-1 and TRBJ2-7, with 8 bases fitting TRBD1. TRBV23-1 is an ORF, and what it does is uncertain. This CDR3 has 14 residues. The ends lost 6 bases at V and 4 bases at J; junction bases unmatched: 8. CDR3 sequence (DNA): TGCGCCAGCAGGAGGACAGGGTGGAGGTACGAGCAGTACTTC. This sequence encodes CASRRTGWRYEQYF.

The chain has TRBV29-1 and TRBJ2-3; a weak D match, TRBD1 (6 bases). This CDR3 has 12 residues. Germline CDR1 reads SQVTM; CDR2 reads ANQGSEA. The CDR3 reads CSGTSSTDTQYF. The DNA for the CDR3 is TGCTCCGGGACATCTAGCACAGATACGCAGTATTTT.

This chain connects TRBV7-9 to TRBJ2-7, with TRBD2 matching 7 bases. The germline gives CDR1 SEHNR, CDR2 FQNEAQ (reference sequence). Losses at the gene ends were 5 bases for V and 4 bases for J; bases not matched to a gene: 5. CDR3 length equals 13 residues. The CDR3 DNA is TGTGCCAGCAGCCCCGGACTAGTTTACGAGCAGTACTTC. Residues: CASSPGLVYEQYF.

V is TRBV7-9 and J is TRBJ1-2; 7 positions match TRBD1. CDR3 length equals 14 residues. Unmatched junction bases numbered 11, after V lost 7 bases and J lost 6 bases. Looked up from germline, CDR1 is SEHNR and CDR2 is FQNEAQ (reference sequence). Written as DNA, the CDR3 is TGTGCCAGCAAAGATACAGGGGCAAAGGATGGCTACACCTTC. Its protein product is CASKDTGAKDGYTF.

The chain employs TRBV7-2 and TRBJ1-5; weak D call: TRBD1 (6 bases). V gave up 5 bases and J gave up 2 bases, with 16 bases separating them. The CDR3 covers 16 residues. Germline loops: CDR1 SGHTA, CDR2 FQGNSA. CDR3 nucleotide sequence: TGTGCCAGCAGCCCGACTACAGGGATCGGCAATCAGCCCCAGCATTTT. This codes for CASSPTTGIGNQPQHF.

The chain employs TRBV30 and TRBJ1-1; tentatively, D is TRBD1 (5 bases). This CDR3 region has 12 residues. Looked up from germline, CDR1 is GTSNPN and CDR2 is SVGIG (reference sequence). Between the trimmed V and J ends, which lost 8 bases and 0 bases, there was a span of 10 bases. The CDR3 nucleotides read TGTGCCGCCGGGGGTCTGAACACTGAAGCTTTCTTT. This gives the protein CAAGGLNTEAFF.